Detailed here is one T cell receptor (beta chain). The antigen remains unidentified. These data come from a study of vaccination and CD4 T cells after COVID-19. The treatment here: roughly 11-day PBMC culture with coronavirus spike peptide pools or control peptides (ViraFEST assay). Fresh medium (containing IL-2) replaced half the medium on days 3 and 7. This CDR3 is 14 amino acids long. V shed 3 bases, J shed 2 bases, and the junction held 2 bases outside the gene matches. Germline CDR1 reads MNHEY; CDR2 reads SVGEGT. The assay that was used to sequence DNA from cultured CD4+ T cells was the Oncomine TCR Beta short-read assay. In TCRdb, the PCR reads were re-called with MiXCR into one record per CDR3 protein. This repertoire shows 10,000 to 15,000 distinct CDR3 sequences, about three quarters found once; its top ten account for more than 25%.

The clonotype was recovered from a human donor who had recovered from COVID-19. This chain links TRBV6-2 or TRBV6-3 with TRBJ2-7, with 9 bases matching TRBD1. The sample taken for sequencing was CD4+ T cells from blood, cultured in vitro. The CDR3 here is CASSYRDRAYEQYF. CDR3 nucleotides: TGTGCCAGCAGTTATCGGGACAGGGCCTACGAGCAGTACTTC.